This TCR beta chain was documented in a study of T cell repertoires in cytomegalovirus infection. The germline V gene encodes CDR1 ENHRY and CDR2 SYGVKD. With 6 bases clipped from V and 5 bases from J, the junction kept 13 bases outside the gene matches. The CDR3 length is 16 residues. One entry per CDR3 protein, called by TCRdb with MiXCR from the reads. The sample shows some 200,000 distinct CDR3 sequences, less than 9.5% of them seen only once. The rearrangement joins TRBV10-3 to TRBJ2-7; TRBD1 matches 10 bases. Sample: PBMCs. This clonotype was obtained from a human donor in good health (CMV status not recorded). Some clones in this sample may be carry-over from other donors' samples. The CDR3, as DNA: TGTGCCATCAGGGTGGGCGGACAGGGGGGATTGAACGAGCAGTACTTC. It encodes CAIRVGGQGGLNEQYF.